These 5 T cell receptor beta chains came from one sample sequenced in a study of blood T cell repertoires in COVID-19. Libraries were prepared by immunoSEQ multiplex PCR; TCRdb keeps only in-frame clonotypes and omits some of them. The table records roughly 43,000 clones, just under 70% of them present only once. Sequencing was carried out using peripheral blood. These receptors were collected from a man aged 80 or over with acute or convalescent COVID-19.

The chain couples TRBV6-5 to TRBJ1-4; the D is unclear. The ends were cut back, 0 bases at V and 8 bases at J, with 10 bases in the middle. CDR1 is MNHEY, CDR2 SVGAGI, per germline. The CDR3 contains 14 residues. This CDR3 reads CASSYSTRAEKLFF. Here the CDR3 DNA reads TGTGCCAGCAGTTACTCGACGAGGGCCGAAAAACTGTTTTTT.

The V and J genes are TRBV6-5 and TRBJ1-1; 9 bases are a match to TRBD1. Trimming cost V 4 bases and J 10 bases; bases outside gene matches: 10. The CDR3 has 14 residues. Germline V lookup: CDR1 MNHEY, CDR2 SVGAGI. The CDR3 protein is CASSSGQGNVRAFF. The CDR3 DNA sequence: TGTGCCAGCAGTTCGGGACAGGGCAACGTTAGAGCTTTCTTT.

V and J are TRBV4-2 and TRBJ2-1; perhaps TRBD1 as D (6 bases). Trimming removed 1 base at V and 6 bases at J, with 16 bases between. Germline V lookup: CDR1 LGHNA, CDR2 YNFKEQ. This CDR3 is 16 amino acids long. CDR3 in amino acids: CASSQGRQGPLNEQFF. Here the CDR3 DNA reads TGTGCCAGCAGCCAAGGGAGGCAGGGGCCGCTCAATGAGCAGTTCTTC.

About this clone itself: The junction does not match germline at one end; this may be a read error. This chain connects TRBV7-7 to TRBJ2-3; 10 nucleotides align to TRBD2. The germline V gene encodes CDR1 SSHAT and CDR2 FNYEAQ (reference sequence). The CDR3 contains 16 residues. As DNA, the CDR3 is TGTGCTAGCAGCGCCGGACTAGCGGAGACCACAGATACGCAGTATTTT. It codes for CASSAGLAETTDTQYF.

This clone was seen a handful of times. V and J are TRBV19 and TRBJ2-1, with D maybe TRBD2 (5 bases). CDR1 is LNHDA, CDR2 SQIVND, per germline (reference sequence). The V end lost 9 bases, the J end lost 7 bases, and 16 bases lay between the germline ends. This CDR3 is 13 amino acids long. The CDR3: CASASGYFNEQFF. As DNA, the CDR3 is TGTGCCAGCGCCTCGGGGTATTTTAATGAGCAGTTCTTC.